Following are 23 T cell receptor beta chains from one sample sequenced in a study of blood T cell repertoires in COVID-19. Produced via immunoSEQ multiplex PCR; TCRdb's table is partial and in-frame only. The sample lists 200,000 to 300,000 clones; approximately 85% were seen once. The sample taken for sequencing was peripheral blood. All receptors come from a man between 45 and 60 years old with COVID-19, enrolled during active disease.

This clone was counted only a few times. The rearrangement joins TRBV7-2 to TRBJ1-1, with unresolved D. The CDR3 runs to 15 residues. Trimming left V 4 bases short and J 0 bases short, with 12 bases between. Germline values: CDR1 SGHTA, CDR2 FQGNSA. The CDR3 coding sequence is TGTGCCAGCAGCTCCCGGACTTTAATGAACACTGAAGCTTTCTTT. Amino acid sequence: CASSSRTLMNTEAFF.

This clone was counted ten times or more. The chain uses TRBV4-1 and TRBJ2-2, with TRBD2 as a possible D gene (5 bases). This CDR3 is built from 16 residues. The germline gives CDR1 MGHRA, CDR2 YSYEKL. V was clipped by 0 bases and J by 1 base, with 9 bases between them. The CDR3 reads CASSQEGGLNTGELFF. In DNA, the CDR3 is TGCGCCAGCAGCCAAGAGGGTGGACTGAACACCGGGGAGCTGTTTTTT.

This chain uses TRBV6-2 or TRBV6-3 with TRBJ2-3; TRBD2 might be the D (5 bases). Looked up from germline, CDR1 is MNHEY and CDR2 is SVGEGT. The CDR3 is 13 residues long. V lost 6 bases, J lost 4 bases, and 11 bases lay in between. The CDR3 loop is CASSLGDADTQYF. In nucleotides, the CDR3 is TGTGCCAGCAGCCTGGGAGACGCAGATACGCAGTATTTT.

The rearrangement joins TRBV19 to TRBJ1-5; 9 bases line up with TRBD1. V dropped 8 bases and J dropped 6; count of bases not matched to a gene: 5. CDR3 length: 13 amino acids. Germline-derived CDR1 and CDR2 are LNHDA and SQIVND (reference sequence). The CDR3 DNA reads TGTGCCAGTCGACAGGGGGAGGGTCAGCCCCAGCATTTT. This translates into CASRQGEGQPQHF.

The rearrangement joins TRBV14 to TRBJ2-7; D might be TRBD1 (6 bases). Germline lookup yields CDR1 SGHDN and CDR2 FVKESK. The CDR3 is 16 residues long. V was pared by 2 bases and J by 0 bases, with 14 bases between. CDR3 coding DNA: TGTGCCAGCAGCCAACCCACAGGGCGGAACTCCTACGAGCAGTACTTC. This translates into CASSQPTGRNSYEQYF.

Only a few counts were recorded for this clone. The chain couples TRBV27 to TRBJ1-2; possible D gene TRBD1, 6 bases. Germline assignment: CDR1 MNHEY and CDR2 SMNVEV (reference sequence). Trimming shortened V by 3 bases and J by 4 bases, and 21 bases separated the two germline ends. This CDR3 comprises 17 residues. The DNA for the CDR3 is TGTGCCAGCAGTTTGTACCCCAGCGCCAGGGGAGCCTATGGCTACACCTTC. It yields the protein CASSLYPSARGAYGYTF.

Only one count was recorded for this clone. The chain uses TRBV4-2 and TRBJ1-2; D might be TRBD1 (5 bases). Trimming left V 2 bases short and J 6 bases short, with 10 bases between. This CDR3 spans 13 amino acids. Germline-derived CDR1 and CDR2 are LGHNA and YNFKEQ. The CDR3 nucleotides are TGTGCCAGCAGCCAAAAGGGGCTACATGGCTACACCTTC. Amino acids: CASSQKGLHGYTF.

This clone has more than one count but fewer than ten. CDR3 nucleotides: TGTGCCAGCTCACAAATTACAGGGCCCTACGAGCAGTACTTC. Amino acid sequence: CASSQITGPYEQYF. This chain links TRBV18 with TRBJ2-7; tentative D call: TRBD1 (6 bases). V was trimmed by 4 bases and J by 2 bases, leaving 12 bases between them. Germline V gene data show CDR1 as KGHSH and CDR2 as LQKENI. The length of the CDR3 is 14 residues.

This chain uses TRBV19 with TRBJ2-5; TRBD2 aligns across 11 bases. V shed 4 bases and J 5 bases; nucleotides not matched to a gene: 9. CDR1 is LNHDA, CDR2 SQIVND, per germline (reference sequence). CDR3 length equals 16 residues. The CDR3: CASSSRLAGMGETQYF. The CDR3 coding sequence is TGTGCCAGTAGTAGTCGACTAGCGGGGATGGGGGAGACCCAGTACTTC.

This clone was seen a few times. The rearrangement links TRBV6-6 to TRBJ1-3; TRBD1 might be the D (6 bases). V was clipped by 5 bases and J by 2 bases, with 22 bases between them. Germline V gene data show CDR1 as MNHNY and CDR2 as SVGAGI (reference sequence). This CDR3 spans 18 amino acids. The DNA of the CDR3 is TGTGCCAGCAGTCCTTGGGTAACAGGGAGATTGACTGGAAACACCATATATTTT. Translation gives CASSPWVTGRLTGNTIYF.

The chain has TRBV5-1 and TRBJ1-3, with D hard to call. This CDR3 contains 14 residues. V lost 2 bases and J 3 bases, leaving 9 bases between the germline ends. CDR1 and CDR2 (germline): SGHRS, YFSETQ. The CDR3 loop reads CASSFGDLGNTIYF. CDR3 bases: TGCGCCAGCAGCTTCGGGGATCTTGGAAACACCATATATTTT.

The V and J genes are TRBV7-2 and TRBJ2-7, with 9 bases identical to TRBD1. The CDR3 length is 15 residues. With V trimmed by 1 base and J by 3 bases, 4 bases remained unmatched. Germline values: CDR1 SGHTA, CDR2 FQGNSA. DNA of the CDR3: TGTGCCAGCAGCTTAGGATCGACAGGGGGCTACGAGCAGTACTTC. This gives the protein CASSLGSTGGYEQYF.

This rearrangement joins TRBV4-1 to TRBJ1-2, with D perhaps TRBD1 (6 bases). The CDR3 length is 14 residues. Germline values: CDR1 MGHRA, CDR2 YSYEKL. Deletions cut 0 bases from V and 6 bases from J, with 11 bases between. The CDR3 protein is CASSQETGWHGYTF. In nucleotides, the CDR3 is TGCGCCAGCAGCCAAGAGACAGGTTGGCATGGCTACACCTTC.

The CDR3 sequence: CASSVRSGGPTGELFF. The DNA for the CDR3 is TGTGCCAGCAGCGTACGGTCGGGGGGGCCCACCGGGGAGCTGTTTTTT. V is TRBV9 and J is TRBJ2-2; 8 nucleotides line up with TRBD2. This CDR3 has 16 residues. J gave up 4 bases and V 1 base, and 6 bases lay outside the gene matches. Germline V gene lookup returns CDR1 SGDLS and CDR2 YYNGEE.

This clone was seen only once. CDR3 loop: CASSLTQDSPPYF. In nucleotides, the CDR3 is TGTGCCAGCAGCTTAACCCAGGACAGCCCGCCGTACTTC. J is TRBJ2-5 and V is TRBV7-3, with D maybe TRBD1 (6 bases). Germline V CDR1 and CDR2: SGHTA, FQGTGA. CDR3 length: 13 amino acids. Trimming cost V 0 bases and J 13 bases, with 15 bases left between them.

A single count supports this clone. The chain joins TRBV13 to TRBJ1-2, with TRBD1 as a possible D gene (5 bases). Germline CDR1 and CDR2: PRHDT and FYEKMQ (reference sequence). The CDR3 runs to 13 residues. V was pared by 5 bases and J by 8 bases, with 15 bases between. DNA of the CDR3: TGTGCCAGCAGCCCCGGACAAAGTAAAGGCTACACCTTC. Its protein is CASSPGQSKGYTF.

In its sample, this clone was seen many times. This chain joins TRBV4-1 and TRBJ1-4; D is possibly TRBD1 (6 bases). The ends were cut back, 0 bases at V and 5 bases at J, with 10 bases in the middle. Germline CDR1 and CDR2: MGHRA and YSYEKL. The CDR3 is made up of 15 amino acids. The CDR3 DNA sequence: TGCGCCAGCAGCCAAGATACAGGGCGGAATGAAAAACTGTTTTTT. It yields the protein CASSQDTGRNEKLFF.

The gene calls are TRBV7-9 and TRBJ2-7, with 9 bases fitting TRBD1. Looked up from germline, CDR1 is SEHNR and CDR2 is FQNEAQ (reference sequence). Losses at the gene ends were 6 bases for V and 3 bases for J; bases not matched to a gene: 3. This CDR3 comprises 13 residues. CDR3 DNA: TGTGCCAGCAGTCCGGGACAGGGCTACGAGCAGTACTTC. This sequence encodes CASSPGQGYEQYF.

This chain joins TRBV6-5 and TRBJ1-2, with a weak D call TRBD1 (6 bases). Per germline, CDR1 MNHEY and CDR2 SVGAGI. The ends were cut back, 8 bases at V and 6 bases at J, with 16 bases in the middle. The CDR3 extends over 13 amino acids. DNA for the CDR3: TGTGCCAGCTCGGACAGCTGGACCCATGGCTACACCTTC. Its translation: CASSDSWTHGYTF.

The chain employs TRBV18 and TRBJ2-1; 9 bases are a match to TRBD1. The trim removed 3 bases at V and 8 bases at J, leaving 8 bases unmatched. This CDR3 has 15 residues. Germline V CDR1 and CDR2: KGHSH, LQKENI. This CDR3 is CASSPGTGHADEQFF. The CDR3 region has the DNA TGTGCCAGCTCACCCGGGACAGGGCATGCGGATGAGCAGTTCTTC.

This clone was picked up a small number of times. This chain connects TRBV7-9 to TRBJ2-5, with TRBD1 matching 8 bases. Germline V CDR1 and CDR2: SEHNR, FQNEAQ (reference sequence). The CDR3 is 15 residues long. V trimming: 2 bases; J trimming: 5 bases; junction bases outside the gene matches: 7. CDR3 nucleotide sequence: TGTGCCAGCAGCTTAAGGCTCCGGACAGGGGAGACCCAGTACTTC. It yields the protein CASSLRLRTGETQYF.

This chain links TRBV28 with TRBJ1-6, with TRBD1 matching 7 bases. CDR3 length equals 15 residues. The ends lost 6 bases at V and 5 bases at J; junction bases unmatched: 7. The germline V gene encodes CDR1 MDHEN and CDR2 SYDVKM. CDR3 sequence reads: CASRTGTAHNSPLHF. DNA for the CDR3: TGTGCCAGCAGAACCGGGACAGCGCATAATTCACCCCTCCACTTT.

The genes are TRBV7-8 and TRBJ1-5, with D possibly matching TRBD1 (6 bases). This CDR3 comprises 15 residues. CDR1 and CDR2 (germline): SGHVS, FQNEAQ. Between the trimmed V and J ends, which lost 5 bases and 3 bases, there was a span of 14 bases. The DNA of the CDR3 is TGTGCCAGCAGCGATCGGACAGCCTACAATCAGCCCCAGCATTTT. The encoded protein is CASSDRTAYNQPQHF.